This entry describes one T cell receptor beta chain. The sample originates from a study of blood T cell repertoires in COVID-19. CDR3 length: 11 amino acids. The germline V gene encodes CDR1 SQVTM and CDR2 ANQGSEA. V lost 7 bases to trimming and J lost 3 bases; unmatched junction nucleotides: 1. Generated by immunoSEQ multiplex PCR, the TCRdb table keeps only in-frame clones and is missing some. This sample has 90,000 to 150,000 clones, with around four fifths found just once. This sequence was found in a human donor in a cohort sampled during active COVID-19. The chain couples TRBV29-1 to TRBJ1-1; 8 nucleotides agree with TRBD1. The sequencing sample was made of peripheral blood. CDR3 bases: TGCAGCGACAGGGGGGACACTGAAGCTTTCTTT. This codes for CSDRGDTEAFF.